This entry concerns a single TCR beta chain. Its antigen is still unknown. Reverse transcription of about 0.5 to 1 ug RNA used random hexamers. Multiplex PCR with immunoSEQ amplified the TCR beta CDR3 across 54 Vbeta and 13 Jbeta. In TCRdb, the immunoSEQ multiplex PCR reads were re-called with MiXCR into one record per CDR3 protein. This repertoire shows approximately 130,000 distinct CDR3 sequences, 94% found once; its top ten account for 0.098%. This specimen comes from a study of CD8 T cells in Susac syndrome. The CDR3 is made up of 16 amino acids. Trimming removed 2 bases from V and 1 base from J, with 12 bases in between. CDR1 MNHNY and CDR2 SVGAGI come from the germline V gene (reference sequence). Study-wide findings and caveats: That the number of individuals in its TCR sequencing and HLA analysis was relatively small was acknowledged by the study.

The sample comprised CD4+ T cells from PBMCs. This TCR was recovered from a human donor in good health. The V gene is TRBV6-6, the J gene TRBJ1-5; a possible D gene is TRBD1 (5 bases). The CDR3 loop is CASSYLSRTSNQPQHF. DNA for the CDR3: TGTGCCAGCAGTTACCTTTCCCGGACAAGCAATCAGCCCCAGCATTTT.